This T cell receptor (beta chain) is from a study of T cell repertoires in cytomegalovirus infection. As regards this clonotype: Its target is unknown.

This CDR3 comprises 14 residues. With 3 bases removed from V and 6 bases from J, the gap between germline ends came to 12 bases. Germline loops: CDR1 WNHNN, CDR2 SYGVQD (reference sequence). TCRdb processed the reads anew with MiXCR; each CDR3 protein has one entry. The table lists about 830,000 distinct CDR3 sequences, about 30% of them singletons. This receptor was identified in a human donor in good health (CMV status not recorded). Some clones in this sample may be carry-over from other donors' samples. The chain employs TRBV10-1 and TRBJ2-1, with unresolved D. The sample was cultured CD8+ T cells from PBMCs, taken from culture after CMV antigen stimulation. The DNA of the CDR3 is TGCGCCAGCAGTGATGGTAGGGCTCGCAATGAGCAGTTCTTC. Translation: CASSDGRARNEQFF.